This TCR beta chain was identified in a study of immune cell composition in non-small cell lung cancer. CDR3 size: 18 residues. Trimming at V came to 6 bases and at J to 0 bases, leaving 9 bases not matched to a gene. CDR1 is ENHRY, CDR2 SYGVKD, per germline. Generated by immunoSEQ multiplex PCR, the TCRdb table keeps only in-frame clones and is missing some. This table has around 4,800 clones, about 80% appearing once. As regards this clone: Its cognate antigen is unknown.

The study, taken as a whole, reports: About 75% of squamous and 30% to 35% of adenocarcinoma cases had tumour-associated clones >0.5%.

V and J are TRBV10-3 and TRBJ2-6, with TRBD1 identical over 9 bases. This TCR was sampled from a human donor with non-small cell lung cancer. Source material: lung tumor tissue. The CDR3: CAIRPAGTGNSGANVLTF. The CDR3 DNA follows: TGTGCCATCAGGCCAGCCGGGACAGGGAACTCTGGGGCCAACGTCCTGACTTTC.